This entry features one TCR beta chain sequence. Its matching antigen is unknown. The sample originates from a study of OX40 agonist ivuxolimab in advanced cancers. The V gene's germline CDR1 is SEHNR and CDR2 FQNEAQ (reference sequence). The CDR3 length is 13 residues. Some clones are missing from TCRdb's copy, which holds only in-frame ones; the method was immunoSEQ multiplex PCR. The data show 65,000 to 80,000 clones, 65% to 90% seen once. Overall study results and limits: Averaged across samples, CD8+ T cells carried more expanded clones than CD4+ did. Among expanded peripheral T cells, antigen specificity went undetermined.

The clonotype was recovered from an adult with an advanced solid tumor such as melanoma, head and neck, liver or kidney cancer. This sample comprised CD4+ or CD8+ T cells sorted from blood, obtained in a trial of the OX40 agonist ivuxolimab. The chain uses TRBV7-9 and TRBJ1-3, with 8 bases identical to TRBD1. CDR3 sequence reads: CGADRGPGNTIYF. Here the CDR3 DNA reads TGTGGAGCAGACAGGGGTCCTGGAAACACCATATATTTT.